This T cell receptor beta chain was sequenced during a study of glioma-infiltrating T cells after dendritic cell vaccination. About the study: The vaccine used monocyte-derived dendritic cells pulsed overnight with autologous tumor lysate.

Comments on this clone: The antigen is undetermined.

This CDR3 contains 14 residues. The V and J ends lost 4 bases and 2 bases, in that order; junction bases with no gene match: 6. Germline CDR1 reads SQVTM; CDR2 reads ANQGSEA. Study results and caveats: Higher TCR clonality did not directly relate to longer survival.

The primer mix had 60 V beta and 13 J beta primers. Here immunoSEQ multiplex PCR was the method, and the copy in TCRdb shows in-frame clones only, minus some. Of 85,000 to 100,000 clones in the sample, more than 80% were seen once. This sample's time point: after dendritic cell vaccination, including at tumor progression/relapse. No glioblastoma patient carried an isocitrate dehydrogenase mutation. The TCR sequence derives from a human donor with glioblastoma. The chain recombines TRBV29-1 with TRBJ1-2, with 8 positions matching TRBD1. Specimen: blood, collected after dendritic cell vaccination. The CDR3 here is CSVVQGAENYGYTF. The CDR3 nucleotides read TGCAGCGTTGTTCAGGGGGCTGAGAACTATGGCTACACCTTC.